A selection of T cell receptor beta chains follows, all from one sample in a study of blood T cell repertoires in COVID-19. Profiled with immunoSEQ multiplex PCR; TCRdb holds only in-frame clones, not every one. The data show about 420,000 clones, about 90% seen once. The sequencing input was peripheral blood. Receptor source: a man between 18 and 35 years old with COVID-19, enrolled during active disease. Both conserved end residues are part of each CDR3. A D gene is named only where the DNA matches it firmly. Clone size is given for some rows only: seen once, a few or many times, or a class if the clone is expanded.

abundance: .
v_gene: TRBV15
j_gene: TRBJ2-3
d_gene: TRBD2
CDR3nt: TGTGCCACCAGCAGAGATGGAACTAGCGGGGGCACAGATACGCAGTATTTT
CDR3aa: CATSRDGTSGGTDTQYF

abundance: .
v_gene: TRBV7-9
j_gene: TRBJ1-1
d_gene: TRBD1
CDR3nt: TGTGCCAGCAGCTTTTACAGGGGCACTGAAGCTTTCTTT
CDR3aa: CASSFYRGTEAFF

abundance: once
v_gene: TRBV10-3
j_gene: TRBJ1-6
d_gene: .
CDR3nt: TGTGCCATCAGTGAAGGGGCAGAAAATAATTCACCCCTCCACTTT
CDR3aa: CAISEGAENNSPLHF

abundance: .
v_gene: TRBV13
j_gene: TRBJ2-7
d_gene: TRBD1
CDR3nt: TGTGCCAGCAGCGTTAGGGGACAGAACTACGAGCAGTACTTC
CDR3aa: CASSVRGQNYEQYF

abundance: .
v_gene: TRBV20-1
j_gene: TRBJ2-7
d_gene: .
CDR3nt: TGCAGTGCAAAGAGCTCCTACGAGCAGTACTTC
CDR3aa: CSAKSSYEQYF

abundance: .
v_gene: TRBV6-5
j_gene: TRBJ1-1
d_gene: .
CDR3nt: TGTGCCAGCTGCCGAGTCCGTGGGAACACTGAAGCTTTCTTT
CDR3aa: CASCRVRGNTEAFF

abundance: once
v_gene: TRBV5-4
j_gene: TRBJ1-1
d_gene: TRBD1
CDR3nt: TGTGCCAGCAGCCTTGATGGGGGACAGACAGATGAAGCTTTCTTT
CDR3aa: CASSLDGGQTDEAFF

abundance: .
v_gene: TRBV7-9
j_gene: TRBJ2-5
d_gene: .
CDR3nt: TGTGCCAGCAGCTTAGGATTGGCCACCGGGAGAGAGACCCAGTACTTC
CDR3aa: CASSLGLATGRETQYF

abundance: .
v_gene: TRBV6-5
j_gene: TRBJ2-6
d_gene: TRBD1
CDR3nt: TGTGCCAGCAGAAGACAGGGGGCGTCCAACGTCCTGACTTTC
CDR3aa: CASRRQGASNVLTF

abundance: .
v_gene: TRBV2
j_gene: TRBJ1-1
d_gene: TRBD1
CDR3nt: TGTGCCAGCAGTGGACAGGGATGGAACACTGAAGCTTTCTTT
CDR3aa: CASSGQGWNTEAFF

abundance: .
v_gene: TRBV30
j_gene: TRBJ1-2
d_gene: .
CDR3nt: TGTGCCTGGAAAACAGTCCCTTATGGCTACACCTTC
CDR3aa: CAWKTVPYGYTF

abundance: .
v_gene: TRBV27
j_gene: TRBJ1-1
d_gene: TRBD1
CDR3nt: TGTGCCAGCAGTTCCTACTATCGACAGGGAAGGCGGTACACTGAAGCTTTCTTT
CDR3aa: CASSSYYRQGRRYTEAFF

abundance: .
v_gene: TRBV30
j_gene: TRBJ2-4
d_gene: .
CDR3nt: TGTGCCTGGACAAGGACGGGAGAAATTCAGTACTTC
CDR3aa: CAWTRTGEIQYF

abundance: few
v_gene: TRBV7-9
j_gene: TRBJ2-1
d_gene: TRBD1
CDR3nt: TGTGCCAGCAGACAGGGGGCTTACAATGAGCAGTTCTTC
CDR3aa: CASRQGAYNEQFF

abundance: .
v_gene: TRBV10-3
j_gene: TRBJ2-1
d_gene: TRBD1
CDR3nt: TGTGCCATCAGTGGACTTCCGGGACAGGCCTACAATGAGCAGTTCTTC
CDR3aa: CAISGLPGQAYNEQFF

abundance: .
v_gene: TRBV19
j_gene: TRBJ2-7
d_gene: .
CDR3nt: TGTGCCACCTCCGGGTTCGGTTGGGACGAGCAGTACTTC
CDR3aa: CATSGFGWDEQYF

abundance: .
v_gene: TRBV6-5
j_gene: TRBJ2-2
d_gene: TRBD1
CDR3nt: TGTGCCAGCAGTTCACACCGACAGGGGGCGCCCGGGGAGCTGTTTTTT
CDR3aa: CASSSHRQGAPGELFF

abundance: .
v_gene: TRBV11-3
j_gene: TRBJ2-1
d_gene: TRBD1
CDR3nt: TGTGCCAGCAGCCTGGGAGGGGACAGGGGTGAGCAGTTCTTC
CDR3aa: CASSLGGDRGEQFF

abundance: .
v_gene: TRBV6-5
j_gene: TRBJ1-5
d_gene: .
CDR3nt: TGTGCCAGCGCCCCATCAGGGTTGAATCAGCCCCAGCATTTT
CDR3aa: CASAPSGLNQPQHF

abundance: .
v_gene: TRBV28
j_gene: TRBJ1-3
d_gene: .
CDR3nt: TGTGCCAGCAGTTCGTGGGGGGTCCCTGGAAACACCATATATTTT
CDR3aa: CASSSWGVPGNTIYF

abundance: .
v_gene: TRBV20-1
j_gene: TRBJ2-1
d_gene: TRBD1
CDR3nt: TGCAGTGCTAGTTTGGGACAGGGGGCGCGTGAGCAGTTCTTC
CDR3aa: CSASLGQGAREQFF

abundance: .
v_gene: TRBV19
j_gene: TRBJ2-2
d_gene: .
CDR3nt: TGTGCCAGTAGTATAGATCTAAGTTTCACCGGGGAGCTGTTTTTT
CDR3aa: CASSIDLSFTGELFF

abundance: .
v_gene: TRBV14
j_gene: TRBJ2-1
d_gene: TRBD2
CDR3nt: TGTGCCAGCAGCACTAGCGGGACCTACAATGAGCAGTTCTTC
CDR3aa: CASSTSGTYNEQFF

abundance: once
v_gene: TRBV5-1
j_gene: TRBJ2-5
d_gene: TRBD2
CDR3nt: TGCGCCAGCCGCCGGACTAGCGCCATCCAAGAGACCCAGTACTTC
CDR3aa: CASRRTSAIQETQYF

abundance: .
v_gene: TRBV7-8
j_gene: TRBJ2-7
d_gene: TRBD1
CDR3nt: TGTGCCAGCGCTGGGACAGGGATCTACGAGCAGTACTTC
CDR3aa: CASAGTGIYEQYF